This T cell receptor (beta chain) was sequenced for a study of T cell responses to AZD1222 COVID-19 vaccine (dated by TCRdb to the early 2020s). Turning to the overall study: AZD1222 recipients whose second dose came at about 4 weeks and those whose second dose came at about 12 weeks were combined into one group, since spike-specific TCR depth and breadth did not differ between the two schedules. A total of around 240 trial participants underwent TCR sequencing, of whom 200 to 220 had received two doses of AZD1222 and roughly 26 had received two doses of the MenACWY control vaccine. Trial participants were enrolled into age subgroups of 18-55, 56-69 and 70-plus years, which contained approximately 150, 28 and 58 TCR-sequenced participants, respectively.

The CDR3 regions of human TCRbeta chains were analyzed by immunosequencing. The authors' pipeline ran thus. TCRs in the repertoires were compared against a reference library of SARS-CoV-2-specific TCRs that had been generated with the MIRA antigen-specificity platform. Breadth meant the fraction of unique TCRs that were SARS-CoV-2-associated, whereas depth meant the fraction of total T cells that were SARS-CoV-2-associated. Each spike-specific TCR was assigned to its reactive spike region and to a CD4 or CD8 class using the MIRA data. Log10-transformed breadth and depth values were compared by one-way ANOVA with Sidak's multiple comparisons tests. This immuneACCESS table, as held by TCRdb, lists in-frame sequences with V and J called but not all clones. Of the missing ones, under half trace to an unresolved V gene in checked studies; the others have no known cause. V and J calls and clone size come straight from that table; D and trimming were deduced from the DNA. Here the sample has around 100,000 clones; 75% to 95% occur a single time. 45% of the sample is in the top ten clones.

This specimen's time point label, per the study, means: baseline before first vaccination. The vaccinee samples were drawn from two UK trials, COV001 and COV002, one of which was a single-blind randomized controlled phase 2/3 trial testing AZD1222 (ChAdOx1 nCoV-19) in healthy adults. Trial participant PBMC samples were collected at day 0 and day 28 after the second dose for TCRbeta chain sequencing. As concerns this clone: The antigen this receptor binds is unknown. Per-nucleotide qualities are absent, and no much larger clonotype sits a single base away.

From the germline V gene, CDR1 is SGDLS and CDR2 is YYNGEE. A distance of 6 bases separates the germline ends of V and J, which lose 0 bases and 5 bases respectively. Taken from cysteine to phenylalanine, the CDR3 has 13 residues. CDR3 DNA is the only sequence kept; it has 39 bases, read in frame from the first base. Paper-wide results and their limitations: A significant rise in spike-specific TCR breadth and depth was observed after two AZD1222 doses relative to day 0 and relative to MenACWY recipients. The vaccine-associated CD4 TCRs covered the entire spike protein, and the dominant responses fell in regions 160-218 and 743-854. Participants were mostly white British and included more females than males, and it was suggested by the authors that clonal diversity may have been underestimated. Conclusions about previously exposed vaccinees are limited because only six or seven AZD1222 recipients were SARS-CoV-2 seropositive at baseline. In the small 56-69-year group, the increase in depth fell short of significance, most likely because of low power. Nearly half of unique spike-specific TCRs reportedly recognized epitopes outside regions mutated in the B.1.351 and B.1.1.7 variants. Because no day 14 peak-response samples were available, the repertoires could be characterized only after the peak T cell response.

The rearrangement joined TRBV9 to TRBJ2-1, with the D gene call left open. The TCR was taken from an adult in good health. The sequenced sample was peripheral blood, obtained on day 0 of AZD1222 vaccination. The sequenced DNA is TGTGCCAGCAGCGTAGCTTTGGACAATGAGCAGTTCTTC. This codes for CASSVALDNEQFF.